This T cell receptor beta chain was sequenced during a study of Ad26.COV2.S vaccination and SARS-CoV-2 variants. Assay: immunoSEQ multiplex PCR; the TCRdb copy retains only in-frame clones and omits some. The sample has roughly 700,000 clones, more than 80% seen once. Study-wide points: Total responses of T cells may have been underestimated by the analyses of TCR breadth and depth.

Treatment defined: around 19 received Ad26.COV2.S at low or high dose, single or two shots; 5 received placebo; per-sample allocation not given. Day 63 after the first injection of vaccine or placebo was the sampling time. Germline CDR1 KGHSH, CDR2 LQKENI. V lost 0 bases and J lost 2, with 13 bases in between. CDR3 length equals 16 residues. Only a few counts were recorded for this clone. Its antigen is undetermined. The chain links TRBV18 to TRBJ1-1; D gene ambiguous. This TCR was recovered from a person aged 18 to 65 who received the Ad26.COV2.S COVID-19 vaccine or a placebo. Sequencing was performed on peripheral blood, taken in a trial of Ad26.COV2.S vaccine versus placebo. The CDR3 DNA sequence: TGTGCCAGCTCACCACCCTCCCCTAAGCCAAACACTGAAGCTTTCTTT. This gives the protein CASSPPSPKPNTEAFF.